This TCR beta chain was recovered during a study of cytomegalovirus exposure and HLA in healthy donors. Only a few counts were recorded for this clone. 13 Jbeta primers and 60 Vbeta primers were used for the PCR. Produced via immunoSEQ multiplex PCR; TCRdb's table is partial and in-frame only. The table shows about 190,000 clones, with around 86% occurring only once. This CDR3 contains 15 residues. Germline V gene lookup returns CDR1 MNHEY and CDR2 SMNVEV (reference sequence). The V and J ends lost 5 bases and 5 bases, in that order; junction bases with no gene match: 6. The chain uses TRBV27 and TRBJ2-5; TRBD2 aligns across 12 bases. Sample: PBMCs. The sequence was obtained from a man aged 35 to 55 in good health and CMV-seropositive. The CDR3 bases are TGTGCCAGCAGTGGTACTAGCGGGGGGTTGGAGACCCAGTACTTC. Its protein is CASSGTSGGLETQYF.